This T cell receptor (beta chain) comes out of a study of cytomegalovirus exposure and HLA in healthy donors. Whole-study context: The use of the same platform for the approximately 130 validation repertoires and the roughly 730 first-cohort repertoires was reported by a later analysis.

Regarding this clone: Antigen specificity is unknown.

TCRdb's copy holds only in-frame clones and misses some; the assay was immunoSEQ multiplex PCR. The sample contains under 300,000 clones, approximately 83% of which appear only once. Overall study findings and caveats: There were a few CMV-associated chains whose specificity for CMV antigens was confirmed in vitro.

The donors were members of the approximately 120-subject validation cohort (separate from the approximately 650-subject first cohort). CDR1 and CDR2 (germline): SEHNR, FQNEAQ (reference sequence). The CDR3 extends over 14 amino acids. V lost 5 bases to trimming and J lost 3 bases; unmatched junction nucleotides: 6. Input material: PBMCs. This receptor was taken from a woman aged 25 to 45 in good health and CMV-seropositive. The chain has TRBV7-9 and TRBJ1-2, with TRBD1 matching 7 bases. The CDR3 loop reads CASSRTGADYGYTF. DNA of the CDR3: TGTGCCAGCAGCCGAACAGGGGCGGACTATGGCTACACCTTC.